This TCR beta chain was obtained from a study of T cells in Graves' hyperthyroidism and ophthalmopathy. Study in general: Blood was drawn when the patient was first diagnosed and still untreated. Study-level findings and limits: Expanded thyroid clonotypes (above 0.001) were mostly also found in blood.

The V gene's germline CDR1 is LNHNV and CDR2 YYDKDF (reference sequence). V was clipped by 0 bases and J by 11 bases, with 10 bases between them. The CDR3 spans 12 residues. The CDR3 regions of TCR beta were amplified from RNA transcripts. The HTBI set primed first-round TCR CDR3 RT-PCR. TCRdb re-analysed the multiplex PCR reads in MiXCR, keeping a single row per CDR3 protein. The data show fewer than 650,000 distinct CDR3 sequences, 13% to 15% seen once. This clonotype was recorded a few times. Its antigen remains unknown. This TCR came from a woman between 35 and 50 years old with Graves' hyperthyroidism. Sequenced: blood. V usage is TRBV15 and J usage is TRBJ2-5, with unresolved D. CDR3: CATSRDRASQYF. Here the CDR3 DNA reads TGTGCCACCAGCAGAGATCGAGCATCTCAGTACTTC.